Below are 30 T cell receptor beta chains sequenced from a single sample in a study of beta chain features in type 1 diabetes. All of the isolated RNA was reverse transcribed, so expressed TCRB transcripts were sequenced. TCRdb keeps only in-frame clones here, not all; method: immunoSEQ multiplex PCR. The sample has over 40,000 clones; about 51% are singletons. The sample consisted of Tregs from blood. The receptors originated from a woman aged 18-35 years in good health.

The J gene is TRBJ1-1, the V gene TRBV5-1, with 9 bases that match TRBD1. Trimming at V came to 6 bases and at J to 10 bases, leaving 13 bases not matched to a gene. This CDR3 is 14 amino acids long. CDR1 and CDR2 (germline): SGHRS, YFSETQ. For the CDR3, the DNA is TGCGCCAGCAAAACTTGGACAGGGGAGGCTGCAGCTTTCTTT. This gives the protein CASKTWTGEAAAFF.

The chain couples TRBV5-4 to TRBJ2-3; D possibly corresponds to TRBD1 (5 bases). The V end was cut by 0 bases, the J end by 3 bases, with 5 bases between. CDR3 length: 13 residues. Germline assignment: CDR1 SGHNT and CDR2 YYREEE (reference sequence). The DNA of the CDR3 is TGTGCCAGCAGCTTGGACAGGACAGATACGCAGTATTTT. Protein sequence: CASSLDRTDTQYF.

The J gene is TRBJ2-2, the V gene TRBV9; maybe TRBD1 (6 bases). The germline V gene encodes CDR1 SGDLS and CDR2 YYNGEE. V lost 4 bases and J lost 4, with 17 bases in between. The CDR3 extends over 16 amino acids. CDR3 nucleotide sequence: TGTGCCAGCAGCCTCTGGACAGCCAATCCCACCGGGGAGCTGTTTTTT. Translated: CASSLWTANPTGELFF.

The chain carries TRBV2 and TRBJ2-7; TRBD2 aligns across 13 bases. This CDR3 has 13 residues. Trimming removed 9 bases from V and 3 bases from J; junction bases left unmatched: 2. Germline V gene sequence: CDR1 SNHLY, CDR2 FYNNEI. The CDR3 spells CASGTSGNYEQYF. The CDR3, as DNA: TGTGCCAGTGGGACTAGCGGGAACTACGAGCAGTACTTC.

This clone is medium-sized within its sample. This chain uses TRBV12-5 with TRBJ2-1; 7 positions match TRBD2. Germline trimming cut 2 bases from V and 3 bases from J; bases unmatched to any gene: 7. This CDR3 is built from 16 residues. Germline-derived CDR1 and CDR2 are LGHNT and FRNRAP. DNA of the CDR3: TGTGCTAGTGGTTTGAGGCTAGCGGATGGCTACAATGAGCAGTTCTTC. This encodes CASGLRLADGYNEQFF.

J is TRBJ2-5 and V is TRBV9; TRBD2 matches at 13 bases. Germline values: CDR1 SGDLS, CDR2 YYNGEE. V dropped 3 bases and J dropped 1; count of bases not matched to a gene: 0. This CDR3 region has 15 residues. CDR3 in amino acids: CASSGTSGSQETQYF. The DNA for the CDR3 is TGTGCCAGCAGCGGGACTAGCGGGAGCCAAGAGACCCAGTACTTC.

The rearrangement uses TRBV6-6 and TRBJ1-3, with D unclear. CDR1 is MNHNY and CDR2 is SVGAGI in the germline V gene (reference sequence). The V gene lost 2 bases and the J gene lost 1 base, with 9 bases spanning the gap. The CDR3 extends over 15 amino acids. The CDR3 spells CASSYEHLSGNTIYF. CDR3 DNA: TGTGCCAGCAGTTACGAACACCTTTCTGGAAACACCATATATTTT.

V is TRBV5-1 and J is TRBJ2-5, with a possible D match to TRBD2 (6 bases). CDR1 is SGHRS, CDR2 YFSETQ, per germline. Trimming took off 4 bases at V and 0 bases at J, with 7 bases between the two ends. CDR3 length equals 13 residues. CDR3 in amino acids: CASSRDYQETQYF. In DNA form, the CDR3 reads TGCGCCAGCAGCCGGGACTACCAAGAGACCCAGTACTTC.

This chain joins TRBV28 and TRBJ2-2, with D possibly TRBD2 on 5 matching bases. The germline gives CDR1 MDHEN, CDR2 SYDVKM. The CDR3 has 12 amino acids. Trimming took off 8 bases at V and 6 bases at J, with 10 bases between the two ends. CDR3 nucleotides: TGTGCCAGCGTAAGCGGTCCCGGGGAGCTGTTTTTT. Its protein product is CASVSGPGELFF.

This clone has more than one count but fewer than ten. This CDR3 reads CASSYSGGRETQYF. In DNA, the CDR3 is TGTGCCAGCAGTTACTCCGGGGGACGAGAGACCCAGTACTTC. The chain recombines TRBV6-5 with TRBJ2-5, with D perhaps TRBD2 (6 bases). Germline lookup yields CDR1 MNHEY and CDR2 SVGAGI. Between the trimmed V and J ends, which lost 0 bases and 4 bases, there was a span of 9 bases. The CDR3 contains 14 residues.

This clone was counted a few times. This rearrangement joins TRBV6-6 to TRBJ2-7, with D unclear. The CDR3 loop spans 14 amino acids. CDR1 and CDR2 (germline): MNHNY, SVGAGI (reference sequence). V dropped 7 bases and J dropped 0 bases, with 13 bases sitting between them. CDR3 sequence (DNA): TGTGCCAGCACACGCCAGAGAGGCTCCTACGAGCAGTACTTC. The encoded protein is CASTRQRGSYEQYF.

In its sample, this clone was seen a few times. The V gene is TRBV19, the J gene TRBJ2-7; a weak D match, TRBD2 (5 bases). V was cut by 5 bases and J by 11 bases, with 19 bases left in between. The CDR3 covers 13 residues. Germline V CDR1 and CDR2: LNHDA, SQIVND (reference sequence). CDR3 residues: CASSPSGPTTKYF. DNA of the CDR3: TGTGCCAGTAGTCCCAGCGGTCCTACGACTAAGTACTTC. The whole variable domain, filled in from reference TRBV19 and TRBJ2-7, reads DGGITQSPKYLFRKEGQNVTLSCEQNLNHDAMYWYRQDPGQGLRLIYYSQIVNDFQKGDIAEGYSVSREKKESFPLTVTSAQKNPTAFYLCASSPSGPTTKYFGPGTRLTVT.

This rearrangement joins TRBV6-1 to TRBJ2-3; 11 bases are a match to TRBD2. The germline CDR1 and CDR2 sequences are MNHNS and SASEGT. The CDR3 consists of 14 residues. V dropped 10 bases and J dropped 4; count of bases not matched to a gene: 7. The CDR3 DNA is TGTGCCACCGGTAGCGGGAGGGCCCCAGATACGCAGTATTTT. It specifies CATGSGRAPDTQYF.

The rearrangement uses TRBV4-3 and TRBJ2-7; D ambiguous. The CDR3 is 14 amino acids. The germline V gene has CDR1 LGHNA and CDR2 YSLEER. The germline V and J ends were trimmed by 0 bases and 0 bases, with 6 bases remaining between them. The CDR3 region is CASSQDPDSYEQYF. The CDR3, as DNA: TGCGCCAGCAGCCAAGATCCAGACTCCTACGAGCAGTACTTC.

This chain uses TRBV5-4 with TRBJ2-5; 8 bases agree with TRBD1. CDR1 and CDR2 (germline): SGHNT, YYREEE (reference sequence). V lost 5 bases and J lost 4; bases outside the gene matches: 4. CDR3 size: 13 residues. The CDR3 nucleotides read TGTGCCAGCAGGTACAGGGGGTCAGAGACCCAGTACTTC. Translating gives CASRYRGSETQYF.

V and J are TRBV10-3 and TRBJ2-5; D is perhaps TRBD1 (6 bases). The end of the DNA is better explained by TRBJ2-7, so the J call may be wrong. The CDR3 extends over 13 amino acids. Germline V CDR1 and CDR2: ENHRY, SYGVKD. CDR3 amino acids: CAISDGTTYEQYF. The CDR3 DNA sequence: TGTGCCATCAGTGACGGGACAACCTACGAGCAGTACTTC.

This clone was observed a handful of times. This chain uses TRBV6-6 with TRBJ2-5; TRBD1 matches at 8 bases. Germline loops: CDR1 MNHNY, CDR2 SVGAGI (reference sequence). This CDR3 spans 14 amino acids. Losses at the gene ends were 5 bases for V and 4 bases for J; bases not matched to a gene: 6. The chain's CDR3 is CASSTDRGRETQYF. The CDR3 nucleotides read TGTGCCAGCAGTACAGACAGGGGAAGAGAGACCCAGTACTTC.

The rearrangement uses TRBV7-9 and TRBJ1-1; the match to TRBD1 covers 9 bases. J gave up 8 bases and V 6 bases, and 10 bases lay outside the gene matches. Germline V CDR1 and CDR2: SEHNR, FQNEAQ (reference sequence). This CDR3 has 14 amino acids. The CDR3 nucleotides are TGTGCCAGCAGTGCAAAACAGGGGGCGCGCGAAGCTTTCTTT. Translating gives CASSAKQGAREAFF.

J is TRBJ1-5 and V is TRBV7-9, with a weak D call TRBD1 (5 bases). The germline gives CDR1 SEHNR, CDR2 FQNEAQ (reference sequence). There are 15 residues in the CDR3. With 3 bases removed from V and 0 bases from J, the gap between germline ends came to 9 bases. CDR3 coding DNA: TGTGCCAGCAGCTTCGACAGATATAGCAATCAGCCCCAGCATTTT. Its translation is CASSFDRYSNQPQHF.

The V call is TRBV7-2, the J call TRBJ2-7, with 8 positions matching TRBD1. CDR3 size: 15 residues. The V gene's germline CDR1 is SGHTA and CDR2 FQGNSA. The V and J ends lost 5 bases and 6 bases, in that order; junction bases with no gene match: 12. This chain's CDR3 is CASSLRRTGKGEQYF. The CDR3 coding sequence is TGTGCCAGCAGCCTCAGAAGGACAGGGAAGGGCGAGCAGTACTTC.

In its sample, this clone was seen a few times. The gene calls are TRBV7-2 and TRBJ2-5; tentatively, D is TRBD1 (6 bases). The germline CDR1 and CDR2 sequences are SGHTA and FQGNSA. This CDR3 is built from 13 residues. The V end was cut by 5 bases, the J end by 2 bases, with 9 bases between. The CDR3 bases are TGTGCCAGCAGCCAAGGACAGCAAGAGACCCAGTACTTC. It is translated as CASSQGQQETQYF.

The rearrangement uses TRBV9 and TRBJ2-7; 8 bases agree with TRBD2. V lost 3 bases and J lost 6; bases outside the gene matches: 14. The CDR3 has 16 residues. CDR1 is SGDLS, CDR2 YYNGEE, per germline. CDR3 sequence: CASSEYPGLDTPEQYF. In DNA, the CDR3 is TGTGCCAGCAGCGAATACCCGGGACTAGACACTCCCGAGCAGTACTTC. Full variable domain (outside the CDR3, taken from reference TRBV9 and TRBJ2-7): DSGVTQTPKHLITATGQRVTLRCSPRSGDLSVYWYQQSLDQGLQFLIQYYNGEERAKGNILERFSAQQFPDLHSELNLSSLELGDSALYFCASSEYPGLDTPEQYFGPGTRLTVT.

V and J are TRBV7-9 and TRBJ2-1; the D gene is possibly TRBD2 (6 bases). V gave up 11 bases and J gave up 3 bases, with 17 bases separating them. Germline V CDR1 and CDR2: SEHNR, FQNEAQ (reference sequence). The length of the CDR3 is 14 residues. DNA for the CDR3: TGTGCCGGAAGTAGCGGCCCCTTCTACAATGAGCAGTTCTTC. This sequence encodes CAGSSGPFYNEQFF.

The chain joins TRBV5-1 to TRBJ2-5; 7 nucleotides agree with TRBD1. Germline lookup yields CDR1 SGHRS and CDR2 YFSETQ. The length of the CDR3 is 14 residues. J lost 5 bases, V lost 0 bases, and 4 bases had no gene match. The CDR3 region is CASSLVQGHETQYF. The CDR3 DNA follows: TGCGCCAGCAGCTTGGTACAGGGGCATGAGACCCAGTACTTC.

This clone was seen a few times. The rearrangement uses TRBV2 and TRBJ2-5; a weak D match, TRBD1 (5 bases). The CDR3 has 13 residues. V was cut by 6 bases and J by 2 bases, with 10 bases left in between. The germline CDR1 and CDR2 sequences are SNHLY and FYNNEI. CDR3 amino acids: CASRPGQQETQYF. Written as DNA, the CDR3 is TGTGCCAGCAGACCCGGACAACAAGAGACCCAGTACTTC.

This sequence joins TRBV6-5 and TRBJ2-7; TRBD2 is a possible D gene (6 bases). Germline CDR1 is MNHEY and CDR2 is SVGAGI. V was clipped by 5 bases and J by 3 bases, with 11 bases between them. The length of the CDR3 is 13 residues. CDR3 protein: CASSDVADYEQYF. DNA of the CDR3: TGTGCCAGCAGTGATGTAGCGGACTACGAGCAGTACTTC.

The chain uses TRBV29-1 and TRBJ1-4; D unresolved. Trimming took 5 bases from V and 4 from J, leaving 14 bases between them. The CDR3 has 14 amino acids. Germline V CDR1 and CDR2: SQVTM, ANQGSEA. The CDR3 nucleotides read TGCAGCGTTAGTCCGCGGAGCTTTAATGAAAAACTGTTTTTT. Translated, it gives CSVSPRSFNEKLFF.

The chain uses TRBV7-9 and TRBJ2-5; 8 nucleotides agree with TRBD2. From germline, CDR1 is SEHNR and CDR2 FQNEAQ (reference sequence). V lost 5 bases to trimming and J lost 7 bases; unmatched junction nucleotides: 12. This CDR3 region has 15 residues. Written as DNA, the CDR3 is TGTGCCAGCAGCCCCCTTCCGGGGGGGTCGGGGACCCAGTACTTC. Encoded protein: CASSPLPGGSGTQYF.

The chain has TRBV28 and TRBJ1-2; no reliable D call. V lost 1 base and J 8 bases, leaving 11 bases between the germline ends. The CDR3 loop spans 13 amino acids. From germline, CDR1 is MDHEN and CDR2 SYDVKM. CDR3 amino acids: CASSLSRRMGYTF. CDR3 sequence (DNA): TGTGCCAGCAGTTTATCTAGGAGAATGGGCTACACCTTC.

The rearrangement uses TRBV14 and TRBJ2-5; D is ambiguous. The germline V and J ends were trimmed by 2 bases and 4 bases, with 8 bases remaining between them. CDR1 SGHDN and CDR2 FVKESK come from the germline V gene. The CDR3 is 13 amino acids. The CDR3: CASSQLLGETQYF. The CDR3 DNA reads TGTGCCAGCAGCCAACTCCTCGGAGAGACCCAGTACTTC.